Listed here is a single T cell receptor (beta chain). After extraction with the RNeasy kit, roughly 0.5 to 1 ug of the RNA was reverse transcribed using random hexamers. TCRdb re-called the immunoSEQ multiplex PCR reads through MiXCR, storing one row per CDR3 protein. The table has 400,000 to 550,000 distinct CDR3 sequences, approximately 85% seen once. The CDR3 runs to 15 residues. The junction had 1 base not matched to a gene; V was cut back by 3 bases and J by 0 bases. Germline V gene lookup returns CDR1 LGHNA and CDR2 YNFKEQ. The sample belongs to a study of CD8 T cells in Susac syndrome. This TCR was sampled from a human donor with multiple sclerosis. Sequencing was done on a sample of CD8+ T cells from PBMCs. The chain employs TRBV4-2 and TRBJ2-1, with TRBD1 matching 8 bases. For the CDR3, the DNA is TGTGCCAGCAGCCATACAGGGGGCTCCTACAATGAGCAGTTCTTC. This encodes CASSHTGGSYNEQFF.